The clone carrying this TCR beta chain is categorized as large (0.1 to 1%). Its specificity is unknown. The study sequenced cultured CD4+ T cell DNA using the Oncomine TCR Beta short-read assay. TCRdb reprocessed the PCR reads via MiXCR and lists one record per CDR3 protein. This sample has 10,000 to 15,000 distinct CDR3 sequences, with about 50% found just once. The treatment denotes: roughly ten-day PBMC culture with coronavirus spike peptide pools or control peptides (ViraFEST assay). The ViraFEST method relied on peptide pools to expand antigen-specific T cells, followed by TCR sequencing. J gave up 10 bases and V 6 bases, and 10 bases lay outside the gene matches. Germline values: CDR1 SNHLY, CDR2 FYNNEI. The CDR3 totals 15 residues. The source of the sample is a study of vaccination and CD4 T cells after COVID-19. Background on the study: Two of the convalescents were Hispanic, and convalescents were six males and four females. Diagnosis preceded the drawing of post-COVID samples by a median approximately 96 days (range 35 to 161). Overlapping SARS-CoV-2, HCoV-NL63, HCoV-OC43 and HCoV-229E spike peptides were used to stimulate cells.

This receptor was taken from a human donor who had recovered from COVID-19. The chain employs TRBV2 and TRBJ1-4; TRBD1 matches 11 bases. Sample: CD4+ T cells from blood, cultured in vitro. CDR3 sequence (DNA): TGTGCCAGCAGACGCGGACAGGGGGCACAGGGAAAACTGTTTTTT. It is translated as CASRRGQGAQGKLFF.